Listed below are T cell receptor beta chains from one sample, sequenced in a study of identical twins. TCRdb recomputed calls from the 5' RACE reads with MiXCR, one row per CDR3 protein. The repertoire holds hundreds of thousands of distinct CDR3 sequences, with 8.5% to 9.5% as singletons. These data were also reused for a study on yellow fever vaccine responses in identical twins.

Sequencing was done on a sample of PBMCs. Receptor source: a woman aged 18-29 years in good health. Both conserved end residues are part of each CDR3. The order of the fields is clone size, D gene, V gene, CDR3 length, J gene, CDR3 protein, CDR3 DNA. The D gene is left open where the match is weak. Clone size, where shown, is once, few, many, or a class for clones that have expanded.

abundance: many
d_gene: TRBD2
v_gene: TRBV24-1
len: 17
j_gene: TRBJ2-2
CDR3aa: CATSESGLAGVTGELFF
CDR3nt: TGTGCCACCAGTGAATCGGGACTAGCGGGAGTTACCGGGGAGCTGTTTTTT

abundance: few
d_gene: TRBD2
v_gene: TRBV5-1
len: 16
j_gene: TRBJ2-1
CDR3aa: CASSIVAGVTHNEQFF
CDR3nt: TGCGCCAGCAGCATAGTAGCGGGAGTAACTCACAATGAGCAGTTCTTC

abundance: few
d_gene: TRBD2
v_gene: TRBV29-1
len: 15
j_gene: TRBJ2-3
CDR3aa: CSVPVAGSSTDTQYF
CDR3nt: TGCAGCGTTCCCGTAGCGGGTTCTAGCACAGATACGCAGTATTTT

abundance: few
d_gene: .
v_gene: TRBV7-3
len: 13
j_gene: TRBJ2-3
CDR3aa: CASSLTYRDTQYF
CDR3nt: TGTGCCAGCAGCTTAACATACCGGGATACGCAGTATTTT

abundance: .
d_gene: .
v_gene: TRBV3-1
len: 13
j_gene: TRBJ2-3
CDR3aa: CASSQGKGDTQYF
CDR3nt: TGTGCCAGCAGCCAAGGAAAGGGAGATACGCAGTATTTT

abundance: .
d_gene: TRBD2
v_gene: TRBV5-3
len: 16
j_gene: TRBJ2-7
CDR3aa: CAMGPGLLCGSHEQYF
CDR3nt: TGTGCCATGGGCCCGGGGCTCCTCTGCGGGAGCCACGAGCAGTACTTC

abundance: few
d_gene: .
v_gene: TRBV12-3/TRBV12-4
len: 13
j_gene: TRBJ2-1
CDR3aa: CASSSGLMNEQFF
CDR3nt: TGTGCCAGCAGTTCGGGACTTATGAATGAGCAGTTCTTC

abundance: many
d_gene: .
v_gene: TRBV11-1
len: 15
j_gene: TRBJ2-1
CDR3aa: CASSLAGVPYNEQFF
CDR3nt: TGTGCCAGCAGCTTAGCAGGGGTCCCCTACAATGAGCAGTTCTTC

abundance: .
d_gene: .
v_gene: TRBV5-1
len: 11
j_gene: TRBJ2-5
CDR3aa: CASGPPETQYF
CDR3nt: TGCGCCAGCGGACCCCCTGAGACCCAGTACTTC

abundance: .
d_gene: TRBD2
v_gene: TRBV12-3/TRBV12-4
len: 17
j_gene: TRBJ2-5
CDR3aa: CASSLAGGLAGGETQYF
CDR3nt: TGTGCCAGCAGTTTAGCGGGAGGGCTAGCGGGGGGTGAGACCCAGTACTTC

abundance: .
d_gene: TRBD1
v_gene: TRBV20-1
len: 14
j_gene: TRBJ2-7
CDR3aa: CSARDRDPGYEQYF
CDR3nt: TGCAGTGCACGGGACAGGGACCCTGGCTACGAGCAGTACTTC

abundance: few
d_gene: .
v_gene: TRBV7-6
len: 14
j_gene: TRBJ2-7
CDR3aa: CASSLAHGVHEQYF
CDR3nt: TGTGCCAGCAGCTTAGCGCACGGGGTCCACGAGCAGTACTTC

abundance: few
d_gene: .
v_gene: TRBV28
len: 14
j_gene: TRBJ2-7
CDR3aa: CASSFGGPPNEQYF
CDR3nt: TGTGCCAGCAGTTTTGGAGGCCCTCCCAACGAGCAGTACTTC